The 25 T cell receptor beta chains given below trace back to one sample, sequenced in a study of T cells in Graves' hyperthyroidism and ophthalmopathy. Amplification yielded TCR beta CDR3 regions, with RNA transcripts as the source. Using the HTBI primer set, a first-round RT-PCR was run on the TCR CDR3. A single record per CDR3 protein comes from TCRdb applying MiXCR to the multiplex PCR reads. The sample shows over 400,000 distinct CDR3 sequences, 14% to 15% of them seen only once. The sequenced material came from blood. These receptors were obtained from a man aged 18 to 29 with Graves' ophthalmopathy.

This clonotype was counted many times. The rearrangement links TRBV12-3 or TRBV12-4 to TRBJ2-3, with D maybe TRBD2 (5 bases). Trimming removed 5 bases from V and 4 bases from J, with 13 bases in between. This CDR3 region has 14 residues. The CDR3 spells CASSPRTGADTQYF. Written as DNA, the CDR3 is TGTGCCAGCAGTCCACGGACTGGGGCAGATACGCAGTATTTT.

The chain joins TRBV7-9 to TRBJ2-7; 10 bases are shared with TRBD2. The CDR3 consists of 15 residues. CDR1 is SEHNR, CDR2 FQNEAQ, per germline (reference sequence). V lost 4 bases, J lost 2 bases, and 5 bases stayed unmatched. This CDR3 is CASSYLAGAAYEQYF. In DNA, the CDR3 is TGTGCCAGCAGCTACCTAGCGGGGGCCGCCTACGAGCAGTACTTC.

There are many counts of this clonotype. The genes are TRBV29-1 and TRBJ2-3; D tentatively reads TRBD1 or TRBD2 (5 bases each). CDR1 is SQVTM and CDR2 is ANQGSEA in the germline V gene. This CDR3 has 14 amino acids. V was clipped by 3 bases and J by 0 bases, with 10 bases between them. The CDR3 spells CSVDGTESTDTQYF. CDR3 in DNA: TGCAGCGTTGACGGGACGGAAAGCACAGATACGCAGTATTTT.

This clonotype was seen at least ten times. This chain joins TRBV12-5 and TRBJ2-1; TRBD2 matches at 12 bases. Germline V gene sequence: CDR1 LGHNT, CDR2 FRNRAP. V gave up 2 bases and J gave up 4 bases; unmatched junction bases: 3. There are 16 residues in the CDR3. The CDR3 DNA follows: TGTGCTAGTGGTTTGTCCGGACTAGCGGGGTACAATGAGCAGTTCTTC. The encoded protein is CASGLSGLAGYNEQFF.

This clonotype has ten or more counts. The chain combines TRBV12-3 or TRBV12-4 with TRBJ1-2; TRBD1 agrees at 10 bases. The CDR3 sequence is 15 residues long. V lost 5 bases to trimming and J lost 2 bases; unmatched junction nucleotides: 5. As DNA, the CDR3 is TGTGCCAGCAGTCCTAGGACAGGGGGAAACTATGGCTACACCTTC. It yields the protein CASSPRTGGNYGYTF.

This clonotype was found a few times. V usage is TRBV5-4 and J usage is TRBJ2-7, with TRBD1 identical over 7 bases. J lost 5 bases, V lost 2 bases, and 7 bases had no gene match. CDR3 length: 14 residues. The germline V gene has CDR1 SGHNT and CDR2 YYREEE (reference sequence). The CDR3, as DNA: TGTGCCAGCAGCTTACGGACAGGAGCCGACGAGCAGTACTTC. Protein: CASSLRTGADEQYF. The complete variable domain, with remaining parts taken from reference TRBV5-4 and TRBJ2-7, reads ETGVTQSPTHLIKTRGQQVTLRCSSQSGHNTVSWYQQALGQGPQFIFQYYREEENGRGNFPPRFSGLQFPNYSSELNVNALELDDSALYLCASSLRTGADEQYFGPGTRLTVT.

This clonotype was detected many times. The chain recombines TRBV14 with TRBJ2-3; D gene unclear. Germline CDR1 and CDR2: SGHDN and FVKESK. With 0 bases removed from V and 2 bases from J, the gap between germline ends came to 6 bases. The CDR3 runs to 14 residues. CDR3 DNA: TGTGCCAGCAGCCAAGAAGGTTACACAGATACGCAGTATTTT. As protein: CASSQEGYTDTQYF.

This clonotype came up many times. The rearrangement uses TRBV4-1 and TRBJ2-3; tentatively, D is TRBD1 (5 bases). V was clipped by 0 bases and J by 6 bases, with 16 bases between them. The CDR3 extends over 16 amino acids. In germline, CDR1 is MGHRA, CDR2 YSYEKL. The chain's CDR3 is CASSQDPLLGVDTQYF. The CDR3 DNA is TGCGCCAGCAGCCAAGATCCCTTGCTAGGGGTGGATACGCAGTATTTT.

The chain joins TRBV19 to TRBJ1-3; D unclear. The germline gives CDR1 LNHDA, CDR2 SQIVND (reference sequence). Trimming shortened V by 0 bases and J by 0 bases, and 15 bases separated the two germline ends. The CDR3 has 18 amino acids. The CDR3: CASSIESFSFPSGNTIYF. The CDR3 nucleotides read TGTGCCAGTAGTATAGAGAGCTTCAGTTTTCCCTCTGGAAACACCATATATTTT.

The rearrangement joins TRBV6-1 to TRBJ2-2, with 9 bases identical to TRBD1. The CDR3 is 15 amino acids. Germline trimming cut 6 bases from V and 1 base from J; bases unmatched to any gene: 3. Germline V gives CDR1 MNHNS, CDR2 SASEGT. The CDR3 sequence: CASRQGQGNTGELFF. The DNA for the CDR3 is TGTGCCAGCAGACAGGGACAGGGGAACACCGGGGAGCTGTTTTTT.

About this clonotype itself: This sequence may be a read error, since a much larger clone differs from it by one base. The chain employs TRBV2 and TRBJ2-5; no clear D. The CDR3 consists of 14 residues. V was trimmed by 11 bases and J by 3 bases, leaving 19 bases between them. Germline V gene lookup returns CDR1 SNHLY and CDR2 FYNNEI. CDR3 in DNA: TGTGCCGGCTCACCACCCAGACCAGAAGAGACCCAGTACTTC. Its protein product is CAGSPPRPEETQYF.

This clonotype was detected many times. The chain links TRBV5-1 to TRBJ1-5, with 7 bases fitting TRBD1. The CDR3 has 14 amino acids. J was trimmed by 5 bases and V by 4 bases; bases with no gene match: 6. Germline V gene data show CDR1 as SGHRS and CDR2 as YFSETQ. The DNA of the CDR3 is TGCGCCAGCAGCCTAGGGACAGTCGATCAGCCCCAGCATTTT. Protein: CASSLGTVDQPQHF.

This clonotype showed up many times. The CDR3 protein is CASTTMSSYNEQFF. The DNA of the CDR3 is TGTGCCAGCACCACCATGAGCTCCTACAATGAGCAGTTCTTC. The chain has TRBV12-3 or TRBV12-4 and TRBJ2-1; D unresolved. Trimming took 7 bases from V and 0 from J, leaving 10 bases between them. This CDR3 has 14 residues.

This clonotype was recorded at least ten times. The rearrangement links TRBV7-9 to TRBJ2-1, with D perhaps TRBD2 (6 bases). The V end was cut by 3 bases, the J end by 2 bases, with 26 bases between. Per germline, CDR1 SEHNR and CDR2 FQNEAQ (reference sequence). This CDR3 is 20 amino acids long. CDR3 protein: CASSFHSWAEGGVPYNEQFF. CDR3 nucleotides: TGTGCCAGCAGCTTTCACTCCTGGGCGGAGGGAGGTGTTCCCTACAATGAGCAGTTCTTC.

This clonotype occurred many times. The CDR3, as DNA: TGTGCCAGCAGCTCCTCCGGACAGGGGACGGGTGAGACCCAGTACTTC. Protein: CASSSSGQGTGETQYF. The V gene is TRBV7-9, the J gene TRBJ2-5, with 9 bases aligning to TRBD1. The CDR3 sequence is 16 residues long. The germline gives CDR1 SEHNR, CDR2 FQNEAQ (reference sequence). V lost 4 bases, J lost 5 bases, and 11 bases stayed unmatched.

This clonotype has a count of ten or more. The chain has TRBV2 and TRBJ1-6, with D possibly being TRBD1 (6 bases). Trimming removed 8 bases from V and 6 bases from J, with 14 bases in between. The V gene's germline CDR1 is SNHLY and CDR2 FYNNEI. This CDR3 has 14 amino acids. The CDR3 reads CASLYGQLNSPLHF. The CDR3 DNA follows: TGTGCCAGCCTCTATGGACAGCTTAATTCACCCCTCCACTTT.

Many counts were recorded for this clonotype. The rearrangement uses TRBV27 and TRBJ1-5, with no clear D. The germline V and J ends were trimmed by 3 bases and 2 bases, with 11 bases remaining between them. Germline CDR1 is MNHEY and CDR2 is SMNVEV (reference sequence). CDR3 length: 15 amino acids. CDR3 in amino acids: CASSFGGVGNQPQHF. The CDR3 bases are TGTGCCAGCAGTTTCGGCGGGGTTGGCAATCAGCCCCAGCATTTT.

This clonotype showed up many times. The genes are TRBV7-9 and TRBJ2-7; 8 nucleotides align to TRBD1. The J segment lost 3 bases and the V segment lost 5 bases, leaving 6 bases of the junction unmatched. CDR3 length: 14 amino acids. CDR1 SEHNR and CDR2 FQNEAQ come from the germline V gene (reference sequence). The CDR3: CASSPRDRRYEQYF. The CDR3 DNA reads as TGTGCCAGCAGCCCTAGGGACAGGCGCTACGAGCAGTACTTC.

V and J are TRBV7-9 and TRBJ1-1; TRBD1 is a possible D gene (6 bases). Trimming shortened V by 5 bases and J by 3 bases, and 13 bases separated the two germline ends. The CDR3 extends over 14 amino acids. Germline values: CDR1 SEHNR, CDR2 FQNEAQ (reference sequence). The chain's CDR3 is CASSLGAGDTEAFF. DNA of the CDR3: TGTGCCAGCAGCCTAGGGGCAGGGGACACTGAAGCTTTCTTT. The variable domain in full, completed from reference TRBV7-9 and TRBJ1-1, reads DTGVSQNPRHKITKRGQNVTFRCDPISEHNRLYWYRQTLGQGPEFLTYFQNEAQLEKSRLLSDRFSAERPKGSFSTLEIQRTEQGDSAMYLCASSLGAGDTEAFFGQGTRLTVV.

This clonotype has a handful of counts. The rearrangement joins TRBV24-1 to TRBJ1-1, with TRBD1 as a possible D gene (6 bases). Looked up from germline, CDR1 is KGHDR and CDR2 is SFDVKD. V lost 7 bases and J lost 0, with 8 bases in between. The CDR3 spans 13 residues. CDR3 sequence reads: CATRTGLNTEAFF. The CDR3 bases are TGTGCCACCAGGACAGGTCTGAACACTGAAGCTTTCTTT.

This clonotype occurred a few times. The rearrangement joins TRBV27 to TRBJ2-1; the D gene could be TRBD1 or TRBD2 (5 bases each). This CDR3 spans 15 amino acids. Germline V gives CDR1 MNHEY, CDR2 SMNVEV (reference sequence). V shed 3 bases and J shed 0 bases, with 9 bases lying between them. The CDR3 sequence is CASSFSGTSYNEQFF. CDR3 bases: TGTGCCAGCAGTTTCTCGGGGACCTCCTACAATGAGCAGTTCTTC.

In this sample, this clonotype turned up once. V is TRBV29-1 and J is TRBJ1-2; maybe TRBD1 (5 bases). From germline, CDR1 is SQVTM and CDR2 ANQGSEA. Deletions cut 2 bases from V and 7 bases from J, with 8 bases between. The CDR3 is made up of 11 amino acids. The CDR3 region is CSVERGIGYTF. CDR3 nucleotides: TGCAGCGTTGAAAGGGGCATTGGCTACACCTTC.

This clonotype was seen at least ten times. The rearrangement links TRBV19 to TRBJ2-7, with TRBD1 identical over 7 bases. V trimming: 5 bases; J trimming: 2 bases; junction bases outside the gene matches: 6. Per germline, CDR1 LNHDA and CDR2 SQIVND (reference sequence). CDR3 length equals 14 residues. The CDR3 coding sequence is TGTGCCAGTAGTTCCGGGACAGAAACCTACGAGCAGTACTTC. This codes for CASSSGTETYEQYF. Supplemented by reference TRBV19 and TRBJ2-7, the full variable domain reads DGGITQSPKYLFRKEGQNVTLSCEQNLNHDAMYWYRQDPGQGLRLIYYSQIVNDFQKGDIAEGYSVSREKKESFPLTVTSAQKNPTAFYLCASSSGTETYEQYFGPGTRLTVT.

This clonotype occurred a few times. The chain has TRBV4-1 and TRBJ1-3; D unclear. The CDR3 extends over 16 amino acids. Germline CDR1 and CDR2: MGHRA and YSYEKL. V lost 2 bases, J lost 2 bases, and 13 bases lay in between. The CDR3 here is CASSQSRSYAGNTIYF. The CDR3 region has the DNA TGCGCCAGCAGCCAAAGTCGGTCTTACGCTGGAAACACCATATATTTT.

This clonotype was seen repeatedly, ten times or more. The V call is TRBV19, the J call TRBJ2-7; 7 bases line up with TRBD1. The CDR3 is 14 residues long. CDR1 and CDR2 (germline): LNHDA, SQIVND (reference sequence). The trim removed 1 base at V and 3 bases at J, leaving 3 bases unmatched. The CDR3 nucleotides are TGTGCCAGTAGTATAGGACAGGGCGGCTACGAGCAGTACTTC. Its protein is CASSIGQGGYEQYF.